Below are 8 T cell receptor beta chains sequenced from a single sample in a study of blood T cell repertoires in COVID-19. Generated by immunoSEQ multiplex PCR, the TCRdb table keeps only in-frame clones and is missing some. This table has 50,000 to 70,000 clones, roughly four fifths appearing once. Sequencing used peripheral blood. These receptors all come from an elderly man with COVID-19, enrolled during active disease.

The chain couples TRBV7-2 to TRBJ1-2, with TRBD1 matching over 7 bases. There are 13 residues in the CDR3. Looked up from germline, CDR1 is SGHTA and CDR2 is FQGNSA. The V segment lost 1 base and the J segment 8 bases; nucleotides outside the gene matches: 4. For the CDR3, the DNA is TGTGCCAGCAGCTTAGGACAGGGCTTCGGCTACACCTTC. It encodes CASSLGQGFGYTF. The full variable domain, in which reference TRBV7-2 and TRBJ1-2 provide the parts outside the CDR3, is GAGVSQSPSNKVTEKGKDVELRCDPISGHTALYWYRQSLGQGLEFLIYFQGNSAPDKSGLPSDRFSAERTGGSVSTLTIQRTQQEDSAVYLCASSLGQGFGYTFGSGTRLTVV.

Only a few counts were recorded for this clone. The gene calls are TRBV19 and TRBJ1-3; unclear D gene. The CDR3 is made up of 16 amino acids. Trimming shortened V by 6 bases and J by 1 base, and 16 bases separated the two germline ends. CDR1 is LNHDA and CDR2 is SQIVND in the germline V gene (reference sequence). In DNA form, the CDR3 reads TGTGCCAGTAGCCATGACATACTGGCGTCTGGAAACACCATATATTTT. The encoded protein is CASSHDILASGNTIYF.

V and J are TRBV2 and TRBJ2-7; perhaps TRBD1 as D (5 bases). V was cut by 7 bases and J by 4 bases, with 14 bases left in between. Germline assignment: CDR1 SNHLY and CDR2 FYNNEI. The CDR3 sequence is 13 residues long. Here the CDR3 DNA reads TGTGCCAGCACCCTAACGACAGCATACGAGCAGTACGTC. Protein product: CASTLTTAYEQYV.

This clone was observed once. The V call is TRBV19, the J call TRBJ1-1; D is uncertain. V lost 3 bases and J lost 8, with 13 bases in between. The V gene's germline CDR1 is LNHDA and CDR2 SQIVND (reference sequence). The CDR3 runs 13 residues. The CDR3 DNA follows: TGTGCCAGTAGTATGAGGGCCGTCAAGGAAGCTTTCTTT. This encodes CASSMRAVKEAFF.

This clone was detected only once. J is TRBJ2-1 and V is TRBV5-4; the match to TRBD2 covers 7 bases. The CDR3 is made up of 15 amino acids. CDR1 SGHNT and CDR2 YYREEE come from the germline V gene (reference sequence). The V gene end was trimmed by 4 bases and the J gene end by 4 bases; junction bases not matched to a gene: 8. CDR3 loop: CASSLPGREYNEQFF. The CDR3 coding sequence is TGTGCCAGCAGCCTACCGGGGCGGGAGTACAATGAGCAGTTCTTC.

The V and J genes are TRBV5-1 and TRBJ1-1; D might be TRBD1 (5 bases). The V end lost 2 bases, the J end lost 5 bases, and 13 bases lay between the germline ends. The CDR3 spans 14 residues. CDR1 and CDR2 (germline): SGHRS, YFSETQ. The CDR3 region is CASSLGTAGTEAFF. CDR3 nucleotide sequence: TGCGCCAGCAGCTTAGGGACTGCCGGGACTGAAGCTTTCTTT.

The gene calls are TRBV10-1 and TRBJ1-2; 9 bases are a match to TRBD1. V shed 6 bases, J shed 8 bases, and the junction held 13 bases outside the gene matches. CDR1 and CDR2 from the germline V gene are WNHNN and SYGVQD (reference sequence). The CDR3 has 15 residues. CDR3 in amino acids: CASSPTGQGREGYTF. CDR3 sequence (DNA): TGCGCCAGCAGCCCCACGGGACAGGGAAGAGAAGGCTACACCTTC.

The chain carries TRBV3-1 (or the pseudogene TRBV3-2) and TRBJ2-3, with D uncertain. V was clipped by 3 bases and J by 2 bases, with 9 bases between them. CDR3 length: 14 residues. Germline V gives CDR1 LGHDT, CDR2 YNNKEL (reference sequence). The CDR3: CASSHGQFTDTQYF. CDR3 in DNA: TGTGCCAGCAGCCATGGGCAGTTCACAGATACGCAGTATTTT.